This T cell receptor (beta chain) was recovered during a study of control samples from healthy donors and cancer patients (dated by TCRdb to 2019 to 2021). The CDR3 starts with the cysteine, ends with the phenylalanine, and has 17 residues. The kept DNA is CDR3 alone, 51 bases in frame from the first base. From a lookup of the germline V gene, CDR1 and CDR2 are MGHDK and SYGVNS. Trimming takes 1 base from V and 0 bases from J, and the germline ends sit 13 bases apart. Libraries were constructed by the immunoSEQ multiplex PCR assay. In TCRdb, the immuneACCESS table is reduced to in-frame sequences with V and J assigned. These tables do not hold every clone; where another copy was compared, an unresolved V gene accounts for under half, and the others remain unexplained. The table for this sample lists 75,000 to 100,000 clones; almost 90% of them were counted only once. 12% to 15% of the sample lies in the top ten.

As regards this clone: Its antigen remains unidentified. No much larger clone exists at a distance of one base, and base qualities are not known.

The rearrangement combines TRBV25-1 with TRBJ1-3; the D gene cannot be named for sure. Source material: blood. The sequence was collected from a man aged 30-40 years in good health. The DNA sequence is given as TGTGCCAGCAGTGAATTAGGAGGCGCTAGCTCTGGAAACACCATATATTTT. Translated, this is CASSELGGASSGNTIYF.